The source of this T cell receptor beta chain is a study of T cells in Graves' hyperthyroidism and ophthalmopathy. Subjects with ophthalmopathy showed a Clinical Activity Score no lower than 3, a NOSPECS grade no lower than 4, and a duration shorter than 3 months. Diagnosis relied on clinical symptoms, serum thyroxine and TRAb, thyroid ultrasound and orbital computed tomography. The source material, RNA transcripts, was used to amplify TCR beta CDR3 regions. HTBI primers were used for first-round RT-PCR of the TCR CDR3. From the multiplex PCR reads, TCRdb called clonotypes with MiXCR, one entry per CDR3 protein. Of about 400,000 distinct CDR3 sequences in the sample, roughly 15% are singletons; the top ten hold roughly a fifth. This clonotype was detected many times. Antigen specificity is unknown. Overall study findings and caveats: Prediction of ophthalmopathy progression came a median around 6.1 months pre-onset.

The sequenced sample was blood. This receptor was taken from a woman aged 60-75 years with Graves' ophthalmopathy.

Here the CDR3 reads CASSESWNTEAFF. The CDR3, as DNA: TGTGCCAGCAGTGAAAGTTGGAACACTGAAGCTTTCTTT. V is TRBV2 and J is TRBJ1-1, with D hard to call. The germline V gene has CDR1 SNHLY and CDR2 FYNNEI. The germline V and J ends were trimmed by 2 bases and 1 base, with 5 bases remaining between them. The length of the CDR3 is 13 residues.